This T cell receptor beta chain was captured by sequencing in a study of CD8 T cells in Susac syndrome. Study-level findings and limits: It was acknowledged in the study that the number of individuals who were included in its TCR sequencing and HLA analysis was relatively small.

TEMRA cells were FACS-enriched and CD8+ and CD4+ T cells negatively isolated. A quantity of about 0.5 to 1 ug RNA underwent reverse transcription using random hexamers. With immunoSEQ multiplex PCR, TCR beta CDR3 was amplified across 54 Vbeta and 13 Jbeta. TCRdb re-analysed the immunoSEQ multiplex PCR reads in MiXCR, keeping a single row per CDR3 protein. The sample includes under 200,000 distinct CDR3 sequences, 94% of them seen just once. Germline-derived CDR1 and CDR2 are ENHRY and SYGVKD. V dropped 6 bases and J dropped 1 base, with 9 bases sitting between them. The CDR3 contains 13 residues. Points on this clonotype: Its target is not known.

Sequences were obtained from CD4+ T cells from PBMCs. This clonotype originated in a human donor with Susac syndrome. J is TRBJ1-2 and V is TRBV10-3; a weak D match, TRBD1 (6 bases). As DNA, the CDR3 is TGTGCCATCAGCCTGGACAGTAACTATGGCTACACCTTC. This translates into CAISLDSNYGYTF.